Listed here are 5 T cell receptor beta chains from one sample, sequenced in a study of T cell changes during pregnancy in multiple sclerosis. TCRdb's table, derived via immunoSEQ multiplex PCR, lists solely in-frame clones and lacks some. The sample has approximately 68,000 clones, around 91% seen once. The source material was peripheral blood, sampled in the third trimester of pregnancy. The receptors stem from a female donor in good health, enrolled as a control in a pregnancy study.

J is TRBJ1-2 and V is TRBV7-9; D is undetermined. Trimming took 4 bases from V and 8 from J, leaving 8 bases between them. The CDR3 contains 11 residues. The V gene's germline CDR1 is SEHNR and CDR2 FQNEAQ (reference sequence). The CDR3 DNA reads TGTGCCAGCAGCTATATCCCCGGCTACACCTTC. This translates into CASSYIPGYTF.

This rearrangement joins TRBV6-1 to TRBJ2-3; 8 bases align to TRBD2. The length of the CDR3 is 17 residues. Unmatched junction bases numbered 12, after V lost 3 bases and J lost 4 bases. CDR1 MNHNS and CDR2 SASEGT come from the germline V gene. The CDR3 bases are TGTGCCAGCAGTGACCCCGGGCGAGCGGGAGCGGCAGATACGCAGTATTTT. Residues: CASSDPGRAGAADTQYF.

V usage is TRBV6-1 and J usage is TRBJ2-5; 11 nucleotides agree with TRBD2. The germline V gene has CDR1 MNHNS and CDR2 SASEGT. V gave up 1 base and J gave up 2 bases; unmatched junction bases: 0. The CDR3 has 15 residues. The CDR3: CASSEVAGGQETQYF. The CDR3 DNA follows: TGTGCCAGCAGTGAAGTAGCGGGGGGGCAAGAGACCCAGTACTTC.

The gene calls are TRBV12-5 and TRBJ1-1; TRBD1 might be the D (5 bases). CDR1 is LGHNT and CDR2 is FRNRAP in the germline V gene. The length of the CDR3 is 12 residues. V was pared by 2 bases and J by 8 bases, with 9 bases between. The CDR3 region has the DNA TGTGCTAGTGGTTTGCTCACAGGAGAAGCTTTCTTT. It specifies CASGLLTGEAFF.

The chain carries TRBV5-1 and TRBJ1-2, with 8 positions matching TRBD1. There are 14 residues in the CDR3. The germline V gene encodes CDR1 SGHRS and CDR2 YFSETQ. Losses at the gene ends were 4 bases for V and 6 bases for J; bases not matched to a gene: 8. In DNA form, the CDR3 reads TGCGCCAGCAGCCTCACGACAGGGGTCGATGGCTACACCTTC. Its translation: CASSLTTGVDGYTF.